This T cell receptor beta chain was profiled in a study of T-cell memory formation after mild COVID-19. General study points: Some clones that responded were present in memory (sampled pre-infection), which suggests cross-reactive memory joined. Clones shrinking from day 15 to 85 showed even CD4/CD8 mixes; later expanders tilted CD4+. The CD4+ clones that contracted clustered mainly within CM and EM, and the CD8+ clones concentrated in EMRA.

Employing constant-segment primers, 5'RACE generated TCR alpha and TCR beta cDNA libraries bearing sample barcodes and UMIs. TCRdb re-analysed the 5' RACE reads in MiXCR, keeping a single row per CDR3 protein. The data show over 60,000 distinct CDR3 sequences, 16% seen once. With 6 bases removed from V and 7 bases from J, the gap between germline ends came to 19 bases. This CDR3 has 14 residues. CDR1 and CDR2 from the germline V gene are MNHEY and SMNVEV (reference sequence). About this clonotype: Its antigen remains unidentified.

This chain joins TRBV27 and TRBJ2-7; D assignment may be TRBD1 or TRBD2 (5 bases each). This TCR was recovered from an adult woman who had mild COVID-19 (a few samples of this study predate the infection). Cell type and time point are not known. Specimen: PBMCs or a T cell subset sorted from them (not recorded which). In DNA, the CDR3 is TGTGCCAGCAGCCGTCTCGAGCTCTGGGGGGAGCAGTACTTC. Encoded protein: CASSRLELWGEQYF.